This entry is about one TCR beta chain. Antigen specificity is unknown. The data are from a study of a mutant IDH1 vaccine in newly diagnosed glioma. Time point in this sample: week 5, during vaccination. A 20-mer mutant IDH1 peptide at 300 ug was injected subcutaneously with topical imiquimod. Astrocytomas found in donors were new, WHO grade 3 or 4, IDH1-mutant and ATRX-lost. CDR3 length equals 18 residues. V was pared by 2 bases and J by 6 bases, with 14 bases of the junction left unmatched. Germline V gives CDR1 SGHRS, CDR2 YFSETQ. TCRdb's copy holds only in-frame clones and misses some; the assay was immunoSEQ multiplex PCR. The sample yields roughly 51,000 clones, roughly 82% seen once. Findings and limits, study-wide: Pseudoprogression seemed unlinked to shifts in top peripheral T cell clonotypes.

The input for sequencing was PBMCs, taken from a glioma patient whose treatment included an IDH1 peptide vaccine. The chain couples TRBV5-1 to TRBJ1-4; 9 nucleotides align to TRBD1. This sequence was found in a woman younger than 30 with glioma. Some clones in this sample may be carry-over from other donors' samples. In DNA form, the CDR3 reads TGCGCCAGCAGCTTACAGGGGGCCCAAGTAGGAGGAGATGAAAAACTGTTTTTT. It encodes CASSLQGAQVGGDEKLFF.